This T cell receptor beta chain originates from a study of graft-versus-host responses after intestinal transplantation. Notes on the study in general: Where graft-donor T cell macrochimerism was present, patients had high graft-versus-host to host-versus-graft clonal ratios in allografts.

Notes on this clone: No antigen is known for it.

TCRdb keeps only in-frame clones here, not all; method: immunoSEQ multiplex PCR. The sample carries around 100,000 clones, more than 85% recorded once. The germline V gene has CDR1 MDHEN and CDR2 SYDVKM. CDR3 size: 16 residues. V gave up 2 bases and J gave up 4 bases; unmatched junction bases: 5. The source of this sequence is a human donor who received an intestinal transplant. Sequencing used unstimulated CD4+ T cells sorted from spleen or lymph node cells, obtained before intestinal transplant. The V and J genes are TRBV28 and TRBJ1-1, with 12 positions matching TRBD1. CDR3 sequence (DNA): TGTGCCAGCAGTTTAACGGGACAGGGGGCTGGCACTGAAGCTTTCTTT. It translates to CASSLTGQGAGTEAFF.